One sample yielded the 11 T cell receptor beta chains listed below, sequenced in a study of blood T cells in healthy people across ages. A second PCR, run for about 6 to 11 cycles, used a sample-barcoded 5' primer plus a J-beta primer mix. TCRdb fed the 5' RACE reads into MiXCR, producing one record per CDR3 protein. The data show about 1.8 million distinct CDR3 sequences, with around half seen just once and less than 2.5% held by the top ten. Source material: blood. The receptors come from a woman aged 40 to 50 in good health.

This clonotype has only a few counts. This rearrangement joins TRBV12-3 or TRBV12-4 to TRBJ1-2, with a possible D match to TRBD1 (6 bases). The V and J ends lost 5 bases and 8 bases respectively, with 15 bases between them. This CDR3 region has 13 residues. CDR3 in amino acids: CASSADRNKGYTF. CDR3 in DNA: TGTGCCAGCAGTGCCGACAGGAATAAGGGCTACACCTTC.

The chain carries TRBV7-2 and TRBJ1-2; TRBD1 matches at 11 bases. This CDR3 has 16 residues. Germline-derived CDR1 and CDR2 are SGHTA and FQGNSA. The V gene end was trimmed by 4 bases and the J gene end by 0 bases; junction bases not matched to a gene: 4. The CDR3 DNA reads TGTGCCAGCAGCTCGGGACAGGGGGTAGCTAACTATGGCTACACCTTC. As protein: CASSSGQGVANYGYTF.

This clonotype occurred a few times. V and J are TRBV6-1 and TRBJ2-3; 7 positions match TRBD1. The germline gives CDR1 MNHNS, CDR2 SASEGT. This CDR3 contains 15 residues. V lost 6 bases, J lost 1 base, and 7 bases stayed unmatched. The CDR3 loop is CASRGQPVGTDTQYF. The CDR3 coding sequence is TGTGCCAGCAGGGGACAGCCTGTCGGCACAGATACGCAGTATTTT.

This chain links TRBV7-9 with TRBJ2-1, with TRBD2 identical over 8 bases. The CDR3 is 18 residues long. The trim removed 2 bases at V and 1 base at J, leaving 10 bases unmatched. From germline, CDR1 is SEHNR and CDR2 FQNEAQ (reference sequence). The CDR3 protein is CASSLRSSGGSSYNEQFF. In nucleotides, the CDR3 is TGTGCCAGCAGCTTAAGATCCAGCGGGGGAAGTTCCTACAATGAGCAGTTCTTC.

The J gene is TRBJ1-2, the V gene TRBV6-6; 9 bases match TRBD1. The CDR3 loop spans 14 amino acids. Germline CDR1 MNHNY, CDR2 SVGAGI (reference sequence). Trimming removed 4 bases from V and 8 bases from J; junction bases left unmatched: 8. CDR3 coding DNA: TGTGCCAGCAGTTCGAACACAGGGGGCAGGGGCTACACCTTC. It codes for CASSSNTGGRGYTF.

V and J are TRBV20-1 and TRBJ2-7; 9 nucleotides align to TRBD1. There are 14 residues in the CDR3. The V gene's germline CDR1 is DFQATT and CDR2 SNEGSKA (reference sequence). Unmatched junction bases numbered 8, after V lost 1 base and J lost 7 bases. Here the CDR3 reads CSARVGQGSNEQYF. The CDR3 nucleotides read TGCAGTGCTAGAGTGGGACAGGGAAGCAATGAGCAGTACTTC.

The chain carries TRBV20-1 and TRBJ1-2; tentative D call: TRBD1 (6 bases). The CDR3 sequence is 15 residues long. CDR1 and CDR2 (germline): DFQATT, SNEGSKA (reference sequence). Trimming shortened V by 1 base and J by 12 bases, and 24 bases separated the two germline ends. In nucleotides, the CDR3 is TGCAGTGCTAGAGCTCGGACCGCCGGTTTTTCAGGGGACACCTTC. This gives the protein CSARARTAGFSGDTF.

The J gene is TRBJ1-2, the V gene TRBV15; maybe TRBD1 (5 bases). The CDR3 has 14 amino acids. Trimming left V 7 bases short and J 0 bases short, with 12 bases between. CDR1 is LNHNV, CDR2 YYDKDF, per germline (reference sequence). CDR3 protein: CATTLDRTNYGYTF. The CDR3 DNA reads as TGTGCCACCACGCTCGACAGAACTAACTATGGCTACACCTTC.

This clonotype appeared once. V gene TRBV27 combines with J gene TRBJ2-1, with D uncertain. CDR1 is MNHEY and CDR2 is SMNVEV in the germline V gene (reference sequence). Trimming cost V 2 bases and J 8 bases, with 10 bases left between them. The CDR3 extends over 13 amino acids. Here the CDR3 DNA reads TGTGCCAGCAGTTTAGCTCTGCTCTATGAGCAGTTCTTC. Translated: CASSLALLYEQFF.

V gene TRBV11-2 combines with J gene TRBJ2-7, with 8 bases identical to TRBD1. The CDR3 runs to 14 residues. V lost 3 bases to trimming and J lost 3 bases; unmatched junction nucleotides: 4. Germline V gene lookup returns CDR1 SGHAT and CDR2 FQNNGV. This CDR3 reads CASSFATGVYEQYF. Here the CDR3 DNA reads TGTGCCAGCAGCTTCGCGACAGGGGTCTACGAGCAGTACTTC.

In its sample, this clonotype was seen once. The chain is built from TRBV20-1 and TRBJ1-4, with 9 bases that match TRBD1. The length of the CDR3 is 13 residues. V was pared by 4 bases and J by 10 bases, with 7 bases of the junction left unmatched. The germline CDR1 and CDR2 sequences are DFQATT and SNEGSKA (reference sequence). The CDR3: CSAKQGAAGKLFF. The CDR3 DNA is TGCAGTGCTAAACAGGGGGCGGCGGGAAAACTGTTTTTT.